These 21 T cell receptor beta chains share one sample of origin, sequenced in a study of blood T cell repertoires in COVID-19. Profiling relied on immunoSEQ multiplex PCR, and the TCRdb table lists in-frame clones only, not all of them. The sample contains about 210,000 clones, 89% of which appear only once. Sequenced: PBMCs or T cells enriched from blood (not recorded which). These receptors all stem from a woman aged 18-29 years who had recovered from COVID-19.

The V gene is TRBV5-4, the J gene TRBJ2-2, with a possible D match to TRBD1 (5 bases). Germline CDR1 and CDR2: SGHNT and YYREEE (reference sequence). CDR3 length equals 15 residues. Trimming pared 6 bases from V and 0 bases from J, leaving 12 bases between. In DNA form, the CDR3 reads TGTGCCAGCACCTCTGGGGCCGCGAACACCGGGGAGCTGTTTTTT. It codes for CASTSGAANTGELFF.

The rearrangement links TRBV28 to TRBJ2-2; 9 bases agree with TRBD2. The CDR3 consists of 14 residues. CDR1 is MDHEN, CDR2 SYDVKM, per germline. Trimming at V came to 9 bases and at J to 9 bases, leaving 11 bases not matched to a gene. The CDR3 DNA reads as TGTGCCAGTACGAGCGGGGGGTACCCGAGGGAGCTGTTTTTT. This translates into CASTSGGYPRELFF.

The V gene is TRBV10-1, the J gene TRBJ1-2; no clear D gene. Germline loops: CDR1 WNHNN, CDR2 SYGVQD (reference sequence). The CDR3 is 12 residues long. V was clipped by 3 bases and J by 11 bases, with 13 bases between them. CDR3 sequence reads: CASSEQNLSYTF. The CDR3 DNA is TGCGCCAGCAGTGAACAGAACCTATCTTACACCTTC.

The CDR3 DNA is TGTGCCAGCAGACACAGGGAGCGGAACACTGAAGCTTTCTTT. This codes for CASRHRERNTEAFF. J is TRBJ1-1 and V is TRBV6-5, with D perhaps matching TRBD1 (6 bases). The V end lost 6 bases, the J end lost 1 base, and 12 bases lay between the germline ends. Germline V lookup: CDR1 MNHEY, CDR2 SVGAGI. The length of the CDR3 is 14 residues.

V and J are TRBV27 and TRBJ2-5; weak D call: TRBD1 (5 bases). The V gene lost 2 bases and the J gene lost 0 bases, with 10 bases spanning the gap. This CDR3 is built from 15 residues. Germline values: CDR1 MNHEY, CDR2 SMNVEV (reference sequence). The CDR3 spells CASSLRWGNQETQYF. The CDR3 nucleotides read TGTGCCAGCAGTTTAAGGTGGGGCAACCAAGAGACCCAGTACTTC.

The gene calls are TRBV7-9 and TRBJ1-3; D gene ambiguous. The V gene's germline CDR1 is SEHNR and CDR2 FQNEAQ (reference sequence). The CDR3 length is 15 residues. The V gene lost 4 bases and the J gene lost 4 bases, with 14 bases spanning the gap. CDR3 sequence (DNA): TGTGCCAGCAGCTCCCCTAGTGCGTGGGGAAACACCATATATTTT. Its protein product is CASSSPSAWGNTIYF.

The chain joins TRBV11-2 to TRBJ2-3; 7 positions agree with TRBD1. Germline CDR1 is SGHAT and CDR2 is FQNNGV. Germline trimming cut 3 bases from V and 0 bases from J; bases unmatched to any gene: 0. The length of the CDR3 is 14 residues. CDR3: CASSLGQSTDTQYF. CDR3 nucleotides: TGTGCCAGCAGCTTGGGACAGAGCACAGATACGCAGTATTTT.

This chain uses TRBV19 with TRBJ1-2; D may be TRBD1 (5 bases). Trimming pared 1 base from V and 4 bases from J, leaving 16 bases between. CDR3 length: 16 amino acids. The germline CDR1 and CDR2 sequences are LNHDA and SQIVND (reference sequence). CDR3 sequence reads: CASSIGRGRSFYGYTF. CDR3 in DNA: TGTGCCAGTAGTATAGGAAGGGGCCGGAGCTTCTATGGCTACACCTTC.

The rearrangement joins TRBV5-6 to TRBJ1-6; D remains unclear. The CDR3 runs to 13 residues. From germline, CDR1 is SGHDT and CDR2 YYEEEE. V was clipped by 0 bases and J by 11 bases, with 9 bases between them. The CDR3 DNA is TGTGCCAGCAGCTTGGCCCGAGGTCCACCCCTCCACTTT. Translation: CASSLARGPPLHF.

This clone was seen only once. J is TRBJ1-6 and V is TRBV4-1; no clear D gene. The CDR3 covers 15 residues. Germline assignment: CDR1 MGHRA and CDR2 YSYEKL. V gave up 5 bases and J gave up 0 bases, with 8 bases separating them. The CDR3 loop reads CASSDEGSYNSPLHF. DNA of the CDR3: TGCGCCAGCAGCGATGAGGGCTCCTATAATTCACCCCTCCACTTT.

V gene TRBV5-1 combines with J gene TRBJ2-7; D not certain. Germline V gene lookup returns CDR1 SGHRS and CDR2 YFSETQ. The CDR3 runs 16 residues. V lost 0 bases and J lost 3, with 16 bases in between. This chain's CDR3 is CASSLDPGPSIYEQYF. CDR3 bases: TGCGCCAGCAGCTTGGACCCGGGTCCTTCTATCTACGAGCAGTACTTC.

The chain is built from TRBV2 and TRBJ2-3, with 7 nucleotides matching TRBD2. CDR3 length: 15 amino acids. Germline CDR1 and CDR2: SNHLY and FYNNEI. The trim removed 8 bases at V and 2 bases at J, leaving 10 bases unmatched. As DNA, the CDR3 is TGTGCCAGCGTGGGAGGCGGGGGACCCACAGATACGCAGTATTTT. Its translation: CASVGGGGPTDTQYF.

V gene TRBV7-2 combines with J gene TRBJ1-3, with a tentative D call TRBD1 (5 bases). The CDR3 runs to 16 residues. CDR1 is SGHTA, CDR2 FQGNSA, per germline. V was cut by 5 bases and J by 3 bases, with 17 bases left in between. The CDR3 loop reads CASSTRRQYLGNTIYF. The CDR3 nucleotides are TGTGCCAGCAGCACCAGACGACAGTACCTTGGAAACACCATATATTTT.

The rearrangement uses TRBV11-2 and TRBJ1-5; 7 positions agree with TRBD1. The germline gives CDR1 SGHAT, CDR2 FQNNGV. CDR3 length: 17 amino acids. V was clipped by 6 bases and J by 3 bases; unmatched bases: 14. CDR3 sequence: CASSPGRGTEYNQPQHF. As DNA, the CDR3 is TGTGCCAGCAGTCCCGGGAGGGGGACAGAGTACAATCAGCCCCAGCATTTT.

The chain uses TRBV7-9 and TRBJ1-1, with a tentative D call TRBD1 (6 bases). V was trimmed by 6 bases and J by 1 base, leaving 12 bases between them. Germline values: CDR1 SEHNR, CDR2 FQNEAQ (reference sequence). The CDR3 is 14 amino acids. The CDR3 region has the DNA TGTGCCAGCAGGCCCGGGGGGCCGAACACTGAAGCTTTCTTT. Amino acids: CASRPGGPNTEAFF.

CDR3 protein: CASSEGQRYGYTF. In DNA, the CDR3 is TGTGCCAGCAGTGAGGGACAAAGATATGGCTACACCTTC. The chain is built from TRBV6-1 and TRBJ1-2, with TRBD1 as a possible D gene (6 bases). There are 13 residues in the CDR3. The V end was cut by 3 bases, the J end by 5 bases, with 10 bases between. Germline V CDR1 and CDR2: MNHNS, SASEGT.

The chain has TRBV9 and TRBJ1-2; no clear D gene. CDR3 length: 14 amino acids. Between the trimmed V and J ends, which lost 0 bases and 8 bases, there was a span of 14 bases. Germline CDR1 SGDLS, CDR2 YYNGEE. The CDR3 region is CASSVAPGNSGYTF. Written as DNA, the CDR3 is TGTGCCAGCAGCGTAGCGCCCGGGAACAGCGGCTACACCTTC.

This rearrangement joins TRBV2 to TRBJ2-1; 14 bases are shared with TRBD2. CDR1 and CDR2 from the germline V gene are SNHLY and FYNNEI. V was pared by 9 bases and J by 0 bases, with 10 bases of the junction left unmatched. The CDR3 contains 18 residues. In DNA form, the CDR3 reads TGTGCCAGTGGGGGAGGACTAGCGGGGGGCCGCTCCTACAATGAGCAGTTCTTC. Its translation is CASGGGLAGGRSYNEQFF. Variable domain in full (rest from reference TRBV2 and TRBJ2-1): EPEVTQTPSHQVTQMGQEVILRCVPISNHLYFYWYRQILGQKVEFLVSFYNNEISEKSEIFDDQFSVERPDGSNFTLKIRSTKLEDSAMYFCASGGGLAGGRSYNEQFFGPGTRLTVL.

The chain is built from TRBV7-2 and TRBJ1-1; D is perhaps TRBD1 (6 bases). Germline V CDR1 and CDR2: SGHTA, FQGNSA. Trimming left V 2 bases short and J 4 bases short, with 11 bases between. This CDR3 has 14 residues. The CDR3 nucleotides read TGTGCCAGCAGCTTAAAATTCAGGGGCACTGAAGCTTTCTTT. Residues: CASSLKFRGTEAFF.

The chain employs TRBV9 and TRBJ1-3; D is perhaps TRBD1 (5 bases). Trimming left V 2 bases short and J 3 bases short, with 15 bases between. The CDR3 loop spans 16 amino acids. Per the germline V gene, CDR1 is SGDLS and CDR2 is YYNGEE. This CDR3 reads CASSVEPTGGGNTIYF. The DNA for the CDR3 is TGTGCCAGCAGCGTCGAACCTACGGGGGGTGGAAACACCATATATTTT.

V usage is TRBV7-2 and J usage is TRBJ1-1; tentative D call: TRBD1 (5 bases). The CDR3 runs to 15 residues. Trimming took off 5 bases at V and 6 bases at J, with 19 bases between the two ends. Germline V CDR1 and CDR2: SGHTA, FQGNSA. CDR3 region: CASSVQTGTPAEAFF. The CDR3 nucleotides read TGTGCCAGCAGCGTACAAACCGGGACTCCTGCTGAAGCTTTCTTT.